One sample yielded the 19 T cell receptor beta chains listed below, sequenced in a study of T cells in Graves' hyperthyroidism and ophthalmopathy (dated by TCRdb to 2018 to 2020). Libraries were constructed by multiplex PCR. These reads were obtained on an Illumina HiSeq 2000. The TCR beta CDR3 regions were amplified from RNA transcripts. The TCR CDR3 was subjected to a first round of RT-PCR using the HTBI primer set and the Qiagen OneStep RT-PCR kit. TCRdb redid the processing of the public reads, applying fastp at Q25 and MiXCR, and retained in-frame beta chains. Each record represents a unique CDR3 protein, reported with the most common genes and DNA among its rows. A total of approximately 640,000 distinct CDR3 sequences appear in this sample, roughly 16% of them only once. Of the sample, around 3.9% falls within the top ten clones. Sequenced sample: blood. These receptors all stem from a woman younger than 45 with Graves' hyperthyroidism.

V and J are TRBV7-2 and TRBJ2-7; 8 positions agree with TRBD2. V was pared by 2 bases and J by 1 base, with 7 bases of the junction left unmatched. The CDR3 consists of 16 residues. Per the germline V gene, CDR1 is SGHTA and CDR2 is FQGNSA. CDR3 residues: CASSLRGGGISYEQYF. The CDR3 DNA reads TGTGCCAGCAGCTTAAGGGGCGGGGGGATTTCCTACGAGCAGTACTTC.

The chain uses TRBV3-1 and TRBJ1-5; a weak D match, TRBD1 (6 bases). CDR1 and CDR2 (germline): LGHDT, YNNKEL (reference sequence). The CDR3 runs to 15 residues. The V end lost 2 bases, the J end lost 6 bases, and 14 bases lay between the germline ends. CDR3 nucleotide sequence: TGTGCCAGCAGCCAATGCGGGACATCAGGTCAGCCCCAGCATTTT. Its protein product is CASSQCGTSGQPQHF.

This clonotype has ten or more counts. The V gene is TRBV20-1, the J gene TRBJ1-1; 10 nucleotides line up with TRBD1. The CDR3 totals 12 residues. Unmatched junction bases numbered 1, after V lost 6 bases and J lost 3 bases. Germline CDR1 DFQATT, CDR2 SNEGSKA (reference sequence). The CDR3 coding sequence is TGCAGTGCAGGGACAGGGGACACTGAAGCTTTCTTT. This gives the protein CSAGTGDTEAFF.

The V call is TRBV19, the J call TRBJ2-7, with 7 bases fitting TRBD1. The CDR3 extends over 15 amino acids. Germline V lookup: CDR1 LNHDA, CDR2 SQIVND (reference sequence). V lost 0 bases to trimming and J lost 2 bases; unmatched junction nucleotides: 4. CDR3 nucleotide sequence: TGTGCCAGTAGTATAGAAACCGGGACAGCCTACGAGCAGTACTTC. This gives the protein CASSIETGTAYEQYF.

The chain carries TRBV5-1 and TRBJ2-1; weak D call: TRBD2 (6 bases). Germline V lookup: CDR1 SGHRS, CDR2 YFSETQ. The V end lost 4 bases, the J end lost 6 bases, and 14 bases lay between the germline ends. The CDR3 runs 14 residues. The chain's CDR3 is CASSPSANRNEQFF. The CDR3 DNA reads as TGCGCCAGCAGCCCTAGCGCCAATCGCAATGAGCAGTTCTTC.

This clonotype was recorded many times. CDR3 nucleotides: TGTGCCAGCAGTTTTTCGGGGCATAGCAATCAGCCCCAGCATTTT. This translates into CASSFSGHSNQPQHF. V gene TRBV28 combines with J gene TRBJ1-5; tentative D call: TRBD1 (5 bases). Deletions cut 3 bases from V and 0 bases from J, with 9 bases between. The V gene's germline CDR1 is MDHEN and CDR2 SYDVKM. The CDR3 consists of 15 residues.

The chain's CDR3 is CASSLQTGGISEAFF. CDR3 DNA sequence: TGTGCCAGCAGTTTGCAGACAGGGGGCATCAGTGAAGCTTTCTTT. The chain employs TRBV7-8 and TRBJ1-1, with TRBD1 matching over 10 bases. The germline CDR1 and CDR2 sequences are SGHVS and FQNEAQ. Trimming removed 6 bases from V and 7 bases from J; junction bases left unmatched: 11. This CDR3 is 15 amino acids long.

The rearrangement uses TRBV19 and TRBJ1-5; D may be TRBD1 (5 bases). There are 16 residues in the CDR3. Per the germline V gene, CDR1 is LNHDA and CDR2 is SQIVND (reference sequence). The V end was cut by 7 bases, the J end by 1 base, with 17 bases between. CDR3 sequence reads: CASTPGGTWSNQPQHF. The DNA of the CDR3 is TGTGCCAGTACCCCTGGAGGGACCTGGAGCAATCAGCCCCAGCATTTT.

There are many counts of this clonotype. The chain combines TRBV2 with TRBJ2-7; 7 nucleotides line up with TRBD1. V lost 9 bases and J lost 3; bases outside the gene matches: 11. This CDR3 has 14 residues. CDR1 is SNHLY and CDR2 is FYNNEI in the germline V gene. The CDR3, as DNA: TGTGCCAGTAGACGACAGGGCGTCGACTACGAGCAGTACTTC. It yields the protein CASRRQGVDYEQYF.

The sample holds many counts of this clonotype. V gene TRBV27 combines with J gene TRBJ2-1; TRBD2 agrees at 11 bases. Germline values: CDR1 MNHEY, CDR2 SMNVEV (reference sequence). The J segment lost 4 bases and the V segment lost 5 bases, leaving 10 bases of the junction unmatched. This CDR3 spans 17 amino acids. CDR3 residues: CASSQELAGVGYNEQFF. The CDR3 nucleotides are TGTGCCAGCAGTCAAGAACTAGCGGGAGTGGGTTACAATGAGCAGTTCTTC.

The V call is TRBV11-2, the J call TRBJ1-3; no reliable D call. The CDR3 covers 13 residues. Germline-derived CDR1 and CDR2 are SGHAT and FQNNGV. V was pared by 2 bases and J by 2 bases, with 4 bases between. The CDR3 DNA reads as TGTGCCAGCAGCTTAACACCTGGAAACACCATATATTTT. The encoded protein is CASSLTPGNTIYF. The complete variable domain, with remaining parts taken from reference TRBV11-2 and TRBJ1-3, reads EAGVAQSPRYKIIEKRQSVAFWCNPISGHATLYWYQQILGQGPKLLIQFQNNGVVDDSQLPKDRFSAERLKGVDSTLKIQPAKLEDSAVYLCASSLTPGNTIYFGEGSWLTVV.

Ten or more counts support this clonotype. This chain joins TRBV11-2 and TRBJ2-7; D gene ambiguous. This CDR3 contains 14 residues. Per germline, CDR1 SGHAT and CDR2 FQNNGV. Trimming pared 1 base from V and 2 bases from J, leaving 9 bases between. CDR3 DNA sequence: TGTGCCAGCAGCTTAGTCTTCAGCCCCTACGAGCAGTACTTC. Its protein product is CASSLVFSPYEQYF.

This chain uses TRBV7-9 with TRBJ1-4; 7 bases are shared with TRBD1. From germline, CDR1 is SEHNR and CDR2 FQNEAQ (reference sequence). The CDR3 runs 13 residues. The V segment lost 5 bases and the J segment 8 bases; nucleotides outside the gene matches: 5. The CDR3 sequence: CASSARDSEKLFF. Here the CDR3 DNA reads TGTGCCAGCAGCGCACGGGACAGCGAAAAACTGTTTTTT.

At least ten counts were recorded for this clonotype. The junction departs from germline at one end; a sequencing error may be responsible. The chain is built from TRBV12-3 or TRBV12-4 and TRBJ1-1, with a weak D call TRBD1 (5 bases). The CDR3 has 13 residues. CDR3 DNA sequence: TGTGCCAGCCGTTTTGGGACGGCCACTGAAGCTTTCTTT. It codes for CASRFGTATEAFF.

CDR3 nucleotides: TGTGCCAGCGACAGGGAAAATGAAAAACTGTTTTTT. It yields the protein CASDRENEKLFF. The chain has TRBV2 and TRBJ1-4; 7 bases are a match to TRBD1. The V and J ends lost 8 bases and 5 bases, in that order; junction bases with no gene match: 2. The CDR3 extends over 12 amino acids. Looked up from germline, CDR1 is SNHLY and CDR2 is FYNNEI.

In regard to this clonotype: One end of the junction fails to match germline, which may point to a read error. The chain uses TRBV7-7 and TRBJ2-1; 7 nucleotides match TRBD2. The CDR3 contains 16 residues. CDR1 is SSHAT, CDR2 FNYEAQ, per germline (reference sequence). In nucleotides, the CDR3 is TGTGCTAGCAGCCTAGAGGTACTAGCGCCTCACAATGAGCAGTTCTTC. Amino acid sequence: CASSLEVLAPHNEQFF.

This clonotype has a count of ten or more. The chain is built from TRBV3-1 and TRBJ1-5; D is ambiguous. The V gene's germline CDR1 is LGHDT and CDR2 YNNKEL (reference sequence). The CDR3 is 19 amino acids. The ends were cut back, 0 bases at V and 0 bases at J, with 18 bases in the middle. For the CDR3, the DNA is TGTGCCAGCAGCCAAGATTATGGAGACCCAGTTAATAGCAATCAGCCCCAGCATTTT. Protein: CASSQDYGDPVNSNQPQHF.

The table lists this clonotype with many counts. The chain uses TRBV28 and TRBJ2-7; no clear D gene. The germline V and J ends were trimmed by 3 bases and 7 bases, with 7 bases remaining between them. CDR1 is MDHEN, CDR2 SYDVKM, per germline. The CDR3 runs 11 residues. CDR3 DNA: TGTGCCAGCAGTTTGAATTGGGAGCAGTACTTC. Its translation: CASSLNWEQYF. The full variable domain, completed using reference TRBV28 and TRBJ2-7, is DVKVTQSSRYLVKRTGEKVFLECVQDMDHENMFWYRQDPGLGLRLIYFSYDVKMKEKGDIPEGYSVSREKKERFSLILESASTNQTSMYLCASSLNWEQYFGPGTRLTVT.

This clonotype was seen more than once but under ten times. The rearrangement links TRBV6-5 to TRBJ1-1; 8 nucleotides align to TRBD1. CDR1 and CDR2 from the germline V gene are MNHEY and SVGAGI. Trimming took 4 bases from V and 8 from J; bases not matched to a gene: 12. This CDR3 comprises 15 residues. This chain's CDR3 is CASSSDRGGEVEAFF. For the CDR3, the DNA is TGTGCCAGCAGTTCCGACAGGGGAGGGGAAGTGGAAGCTTTCTTT.